These 10 T cell receptor beta chains came from one sample sequenced in a study of cytomegalovirus exposure and HLA in healthy donors. Both 60 Vbeta primers and 13 Jbeta primers went into the PCR. Profiled with immunoSEQ multiplex PCR; TCRdb holds only in-frame clones, not every one. This repertoire includes 75,000 to 95,000 clones. The material sequenced was PBMCs. These receptor sequences come from a young man in good health and CMV-seronegative.

This rearrangement joins TRBV2 to TRBJ2-7; D is perhaps TRBD2 (6 bases). CDR1 SNHLY and CDR2 FYNNEI come from the germline V gene. The CDR3 sequence is 14 residues long. V was pared by 7 bases and J by 1 base, with 14 bases between. The CDR3: CASKGRGTSYEQYF. CDR3 coding DNA: TGTGCCAGCAAGGGTCGCGGGACTTCCTACGAGCAGTACTTC.

The rearrangement links TRBV15 to TRBJ1-2; D gene uncertain. The V gene lost 5 bases and the J gene lost 13 bases, with 23 bases spanning the gap. Germline-derived CDR1 and CDR2 are LNHNV and YYDKDF (reference sequence). The CDR3 sequence is 14 residues long. CDR3 DNA sequence: TGTGCCACCAGCCCTGGAGGGAGTATAAGTATTGGCACCTTC. Its translation: CATSPGGSISIGTF. The full variable domain, its missing parts supplied by reference TRBV15 and TRBJ1-2, is DAMVIQNPRYQVTQFGKPVTLSCSQTLNHNVMYWYQQKSSQAPKLLFHYYDKDFNNEADTPDNFQSRRPNTSFCFLDIRSPGLGDTAMYLCATSPGGSISIGTFGSGTRLTVV.

The J gene is TRBJ2-6, the V gene TRBV19; no definite D call. The V gene's germline CDR1 is LNHDA and CDR2 SQIVND (reference sequence). Trimming took off 1 base at V and 0 bases at J, with 4 bases between the two ends. This CDR3 comprises 15 residues. The CDR3 bases are TGTGCCAGTAGTATAGGCGTCTCTGGGGCCAACGTCCTGACTTTC. This encodes CASSIGVSGANVLTF. The full variable domain, with the rest looked up from reference TRBV19 and TRBJ2-6, is DGGITQSPKYLFRKEGQNVTLSCEQNLNHDAMYWYRQDPGQGLRLIYYSQIVNDFQKGDIAEGYSVSREKKESFPLTVTSAQKNPTAFYLCASSIGVSGANVLTFGAGSRLTVL.

The chain combines TRBV27 with TRBJ1-1; D gene unclear. V was trimmed by 3 bases and J by 3 bases, leaving 8 bases between them. Germline V CDR1 and CDR2: MNHEY, SMNVEV (reference sequence). The CDR3 runs to 13 residues. The CDR3 nucleotides read TGTGCCAGCAGTTTTGGAGTACACACTGAAGCTTTCTTT. It codes for CASSFGVHTEAFF.

The chain couples TRBV5-1 to TRBJ1-2, with a weak D call TRBD1 (6 bases). The CDR3 has 13 residues. V lost 6 bases to trimming and J lost 11 bases, with 20 bases between them. CDR1 is SGHRS, CDR2 YFSETQ, per germline. CDR3 loop: CASTLFPGVGYTF. CDR3 sequence (DNA): TGCGCCAGCACCCTCTTTCCAGGGGTTGGGTACACCTTC. Using reference TRBV5-1 and TRBJ1-2 for the parts outside the CDR3, the full variable domain is KAGVTQTPRYLIKTRGQQVTLSCSPISGHRSVSWYQQTPGQGLQFLFEYFSETQRNKGNFPGRFSGRQFSNSRSEMNVSTLELGDSALYLCASTLFPGVGYTFGSGTRLTVV.

V is TRBV15 and J is TRBJ2-3; weak D call: TRBD2 (6 bases). This CDR3 has 16 residues. CDR1 and CDR2 (germline): LNHNV, YYDKDF (reference sequence). V lost 0 bases and J lost 1, with 11 bases in between. CDR3 protein: CATSRDLSGRTDTQYF. The CDR3 DNA follows: TGTGCCACCAGCAGAGATCTCAGCGGGCGCACAGATACGCAGTATTTT.

The gene calls are TRBV29-1 and TRBJ2-1; the D gene is possibly TRBD2 (6 bases). CDR1 is SQVTM and CDR2 is ANQGSEA in the germline V gene. This CDR3 comprises 15 residues. V dropped 1 base and J dropped 4 bases, with 14 bases sitting between them. The CDR3 DNA follows: TGCAGCGTTGAAGGCGGGGAGATGGGGTACAATGAGCAGTTCTTC. Residues: CSVEGGEMGYNEQFF.

This sequence joins TRBV13 and TRBJ2-2, with 14 bases aligning to TRBD2. V lost 5 bases and J lost 7; bases outside the gene matches: 6. The length of the CDR3 is 16 residues. Germline CDR1 and CDR2: PRHDT and FYEKMQ (reference sequence). The DNA for the CDR3 is TGTGCCAGCAGCATATGGACTAGCGGGGGGAACGGGGAGCTGTTTTTT. Amino acids: CASSIWTSGGNGELFF.

This chain uses TRBV11-3 with TRBJ2-7; D possibly corresponds to TRBD1 (5 bases). V lost 1 base and J lost 1, with 11 bases in between. CDR3 length: 15 residues. The germline gives CDR1 SGHNT, CDR2 YENEEA. CDR3 protein: CASSLGAGNSYEQYF. DNA for the CDR3: TGTGCCAGCAGCTTAGGGGCAGGGAATTCCTACGAGCAGTACTTC.

The CDR3: CASSLSAGAYEQYF. The CDR3, as DNA: TGTGCCAGCAGCTTATCTGCCGGGGCCTACGAGCAGTACTTC. The chain is built from TRBV7-2 and TRBJ2-7, with TRBD2 as a possible D gene (5 bases). Germline V CDR1 and CDR2: SGHTA, FQGNSA. This CDR3 has 14 residues. The V end was cut by 2 bases, the J end by 2 bases, with 10 bases between.